This T cell receptor beta chain was found in a study of T cells in Graves' hyperthyroidism and ophthalmopathy. Whole-study context: Sampling of peripheral blood happened at initial diagnosis, prior to any treatment.

Not enrolled were patients with uncontrolled infection, other autoimmune disease, pregnancy or lactation. PBMCs stemmed from approximately 9.1 ml fresh peripheral blood. Authors of the study amplified TCR beta CDR3 regions from RNA transcripts. HTBI primers were used for first-round RT-PCR of the TCR CDR3. TCRdb passed the multiplex PCR reads through MiXCR, listing each CDR3 protein once. Of around 450,000 distinct CDR3 sequences in the sample, about a sixth were seen once. Sample: blood. This receptor was identified in a young woman with Graves' hyperthyroidism.

CDR3 DNA: TGCGCCAGCAGCCCAAGGCTCTTGGCTGGAAACACCATATATTTT. This codes for CASSPRLLAGNTIYF. The chain recombines TRBV4-1 with TRBJ1-3; D gene unclear. Germline lookup yields CDR1 MGHRA and CDR2 YSYEKL. The CDR3 spans 15 residues. Trimming cost V 4 bases and J 2 bases, with 12 bases left between them.